This T cell receptor beta chain was captured by sequencing in a study of CD8+CD57+ T cells in acquired aplastic anemia. Study-level background: Yields of DNA that came from sorted CD4+ and CD8+ cells averaged approximately 3.5 ug. Study-wide results and limits: Sharing between patients and controls was observed for over 25 CD8+ CDR3 sequences.

The V and J ends lost 7 bases and 7 bases respectively, with 19 bases between them. CDR1 and CDR2 (germline): SQVTM, ANQGSEA. This CDR3 is 13 amino acids long. On this clonotype itself: Its antigen remains unidentified.

TCR beta VDJ combinations and CDR3 sequences were profiled from genomic DNA. Each CDR3 protein gets one entry after TCRdb re-called the reads with MiXCR. The data contain about 180,000 distinct CDR3 sequences, around half of them seen just once; the ten biggest clones take up about 1%. The authors sequenced patients whose flow cytometry had shown CD8+CD57+ cell expansion. At blood sampling, none of the patients had yet received therapy. The sample was sorted CD4+, CD8+, or CD8+CD57+ T cells (not recorded which) from PBMCs. V usage is TRBV29-1 and J usage is TRBJ1-2; perhaps TRBD1 as D (5 bases). The receptor's source is a human donor with aplastic anemia. CDR3 protein: CSAPPDSGFGYTF. DNA for the CDR3: TGCAGCGCCCCCCCCGATTCAGGGTTTGGCTACACCTTC.